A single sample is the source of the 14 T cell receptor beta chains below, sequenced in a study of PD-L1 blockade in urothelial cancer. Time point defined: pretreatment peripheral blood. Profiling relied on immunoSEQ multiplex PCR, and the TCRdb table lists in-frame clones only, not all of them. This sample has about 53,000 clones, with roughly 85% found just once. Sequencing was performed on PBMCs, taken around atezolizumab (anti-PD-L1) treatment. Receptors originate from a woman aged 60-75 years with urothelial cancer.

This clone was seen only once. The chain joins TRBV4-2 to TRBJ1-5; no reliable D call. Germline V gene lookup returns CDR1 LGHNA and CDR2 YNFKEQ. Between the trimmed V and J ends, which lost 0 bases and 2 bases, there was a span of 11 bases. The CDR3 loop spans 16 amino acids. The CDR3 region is CASSQEPGSGNQPQHF. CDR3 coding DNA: TGTGCCAGCAGCCAAGAGCCGGGATCGGGCAATCAGCCCCAGCATTTT.

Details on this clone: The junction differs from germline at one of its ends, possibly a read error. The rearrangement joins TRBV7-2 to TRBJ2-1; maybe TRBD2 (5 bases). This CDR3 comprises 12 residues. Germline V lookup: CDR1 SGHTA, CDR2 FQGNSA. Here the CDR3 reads CASSLGGLAEVF. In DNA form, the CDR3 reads TGTGCCAGCAGCTTAGGTGGTCTAGCTGAAGTCTTC.

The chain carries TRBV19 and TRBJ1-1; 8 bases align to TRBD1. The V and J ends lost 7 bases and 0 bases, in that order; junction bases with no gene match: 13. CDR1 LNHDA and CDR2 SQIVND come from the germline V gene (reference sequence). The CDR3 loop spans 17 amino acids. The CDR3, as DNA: TGTGCCAGTACCCCACTCTACGGACAGGGAATGAACACTGAAGCTTTCTTT. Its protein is CASTPLYGQGMNTEAFF.

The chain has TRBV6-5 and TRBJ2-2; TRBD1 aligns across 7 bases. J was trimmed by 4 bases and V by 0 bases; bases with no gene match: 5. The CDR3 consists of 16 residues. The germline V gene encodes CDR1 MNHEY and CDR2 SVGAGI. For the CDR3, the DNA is TGTGCCAGCAGTTACTCTCTAGCAGGGGGCACCGGGGAGCTGTTTTTT. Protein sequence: CASSYSLAGGTGELFF.

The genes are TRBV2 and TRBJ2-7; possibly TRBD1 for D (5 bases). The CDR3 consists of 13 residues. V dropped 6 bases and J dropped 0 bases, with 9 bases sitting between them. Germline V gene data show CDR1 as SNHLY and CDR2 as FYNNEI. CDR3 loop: CASRGPSSYEQYF. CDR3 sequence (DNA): TGTGCCAGCAGGGGGCCGAGCTCCTACGAGCAGTACTTC.

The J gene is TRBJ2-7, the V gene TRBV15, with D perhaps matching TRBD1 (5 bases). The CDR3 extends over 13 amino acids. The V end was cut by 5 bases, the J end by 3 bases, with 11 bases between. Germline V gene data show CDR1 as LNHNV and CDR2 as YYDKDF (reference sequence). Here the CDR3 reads CATSSITGYEQYF. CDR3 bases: TGTGCCACCAGCTCTATCACAGGCTACGAGCAGTACTTC.

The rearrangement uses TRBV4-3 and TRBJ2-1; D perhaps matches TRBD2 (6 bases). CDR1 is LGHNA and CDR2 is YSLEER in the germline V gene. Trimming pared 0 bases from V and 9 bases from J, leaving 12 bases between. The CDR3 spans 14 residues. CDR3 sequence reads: CASSQEGGTVEQFF. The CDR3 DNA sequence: TGCGCCAGCAGCCAAGAAGGCGGGACGGTTGAGCAGTTCTTC.

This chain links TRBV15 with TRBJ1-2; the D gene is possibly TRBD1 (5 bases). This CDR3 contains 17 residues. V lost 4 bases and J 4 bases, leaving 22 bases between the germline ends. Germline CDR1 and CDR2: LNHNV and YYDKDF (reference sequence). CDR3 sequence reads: CATSIGTGGGLGYGYTF. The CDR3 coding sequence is TGTGCCACCAGCATTGGCACCGGCGGGGGATTAGGCTATGGCTACACCTTC. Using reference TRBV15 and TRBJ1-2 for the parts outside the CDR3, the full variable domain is DAMVIQNPRYQVTQFGKPVTLSCSQTLNHNVMYWYQQKSSQAPKLLFHYYDKDFNNEADTPDNFQSRRPNTSFCFLDIRSPGLGDTAMYLCATSIGTGGGLGYGYTFGSGTRLTVV.

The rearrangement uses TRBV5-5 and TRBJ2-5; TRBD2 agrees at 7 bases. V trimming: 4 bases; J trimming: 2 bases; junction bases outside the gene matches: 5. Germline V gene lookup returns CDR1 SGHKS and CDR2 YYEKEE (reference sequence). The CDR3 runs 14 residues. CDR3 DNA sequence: TGTGCCAGCAGCGCTACTAGCGCACAAGAGACCCAGTACTTC. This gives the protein CASSATSAQETQYF.

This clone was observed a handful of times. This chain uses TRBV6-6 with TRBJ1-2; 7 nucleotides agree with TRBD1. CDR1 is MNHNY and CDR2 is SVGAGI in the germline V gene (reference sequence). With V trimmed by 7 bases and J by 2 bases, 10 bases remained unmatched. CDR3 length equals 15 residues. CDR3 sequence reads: CASTPEDRPNYGYTF. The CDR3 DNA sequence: TGTGCCAGCACCCCTGAGGACAGGCCGAACTATGGCTACACCTTC.

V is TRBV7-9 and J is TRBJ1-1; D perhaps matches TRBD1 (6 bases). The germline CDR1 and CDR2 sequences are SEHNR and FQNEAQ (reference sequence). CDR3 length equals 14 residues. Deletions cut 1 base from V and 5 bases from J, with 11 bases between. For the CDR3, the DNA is TGTGCCAGCAGCTTAGATCCAGGGGTAACTGAAGCTTTCTTT. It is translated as CASSLDPGVTEAFF.

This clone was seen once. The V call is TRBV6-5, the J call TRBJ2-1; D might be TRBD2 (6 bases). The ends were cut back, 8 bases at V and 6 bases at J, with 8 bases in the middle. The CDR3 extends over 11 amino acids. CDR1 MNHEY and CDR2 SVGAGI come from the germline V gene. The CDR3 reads CASRRANEQFF. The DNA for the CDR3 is TGTGCCAGCCGGAGGGCCAATGAGCAGTTCTTC.

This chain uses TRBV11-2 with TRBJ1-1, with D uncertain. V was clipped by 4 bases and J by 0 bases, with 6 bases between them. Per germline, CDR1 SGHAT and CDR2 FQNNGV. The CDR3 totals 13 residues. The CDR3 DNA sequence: TGTGCCAGCAGCTATGACTTGAACACTGAAGCTTTCTTT. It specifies CASSYDLNTEAFF. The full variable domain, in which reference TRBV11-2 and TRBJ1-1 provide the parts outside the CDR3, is EAGVAQSPRYKIIEKRQSVAFWCNPISGHATLYWYQQILGQGPKLLIQFQNNGVVDDSQLPKDRFSAERLKGVDSTLKIQPAKLEDSAVYLCASSYDLNTEAFFGQGTRLTVV.

CDR3 residues: CASSFLGSSVEQFF. The CDR3 nucleotides read TGCGCCAGCAGCTTTTTAGGGAGTTCGGTTGAGCAGTTCTTC. The chain recombines TRBV5-1 with TRBJ2-1; tentative D call: TRBD2 (5 bases). The germline CDR1 and CDR2 sequences are SGHRS and YFSETQ. This CDR3 contains 14 residues. With 2 bases removed from V and 9 bases from J, the gap between germline ends came to 15 bases.